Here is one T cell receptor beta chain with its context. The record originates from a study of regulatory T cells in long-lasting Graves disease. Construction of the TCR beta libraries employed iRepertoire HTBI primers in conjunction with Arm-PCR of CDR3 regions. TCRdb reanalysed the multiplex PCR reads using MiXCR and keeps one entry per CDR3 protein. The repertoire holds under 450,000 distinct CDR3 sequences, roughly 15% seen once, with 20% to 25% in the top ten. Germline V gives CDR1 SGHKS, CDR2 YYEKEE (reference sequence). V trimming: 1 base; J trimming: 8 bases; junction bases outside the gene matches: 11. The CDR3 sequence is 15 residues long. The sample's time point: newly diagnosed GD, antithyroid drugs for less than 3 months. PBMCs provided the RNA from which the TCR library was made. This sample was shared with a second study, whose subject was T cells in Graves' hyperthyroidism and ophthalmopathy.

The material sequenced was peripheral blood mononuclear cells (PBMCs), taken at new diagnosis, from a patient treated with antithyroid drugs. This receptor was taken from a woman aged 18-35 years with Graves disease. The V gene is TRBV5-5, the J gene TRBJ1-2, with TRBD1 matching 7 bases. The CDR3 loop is CASSLTTGLRYGYTF. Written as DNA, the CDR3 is TGTGCCAGCAGCTTGACGACAGGGTTACGGTACGGCTACACCTTC.